Sequencing of this T cell receptor (beta chain) was carried out in a study of blood T cell repertoires in COVID-19. The wider study: T cells, B-cell-depleted T cells, or PBMCs supplied cDNA or gDNA.

Original handling: Reference gene primers were amplified, and this amplification served to estimate nucleated cell counts. Profiled with immunoSEQ multiplex PCR; TCRdb holds only in-frame clones, not every one. V and J calls and clone size are those listed in that table; D and trimming were worked out from the DNA. The sample lists some 43,000 clones; about four fifths were seen once. Trimming took 10 bases from V and 6 from J; bases not matched to a gene: 8. The CDR3 is 13 amino acids. Looked up from germline, CDR1 is MNHEY and CDR2 is SVGAGI. Material: peripheral blood. The receptor's source is a man aged 35 to 55 with active or convalescent COVID-19. The chain couples TRBV6-5 to TRBJ1-4, with 7 positions matching TRBD1. CDR3 in DNA: TGTGCCACCCCGCGACAGGGCGATGAAAAACTGTTTTTT. Amino acids: CATPRQGDEKLFF.